This T cell receptor beta chain was obtained from a study of neoadjuvant anti-PD-1 for oral cavity cancer. In the study overall: Non-progressing patients received a fourth nivolumab dose near day 43, then surgery on days 50-56.

Only in-frame clones appear in the TCRdb table, and some are missing; sequencing was by immunoSEQ multiplex PCR. Found here are about 17,000 clones, 67% of them singletons; the top ten hold 2.5% to 3%. The patients had HPV-negative, locally advanced oral cavity squamous cell carcinoma. With respect to this clone: Its antigen is currently unknown.

Study results and caveats: Treg/Th17 ratio rose with pretreatment blood and fell with post-treatment tumor TCRbeta clonality.

This receptor was taken from a person aged 35-80 years with oral cavity squamous cell carcinoma. Sample: PBMCs, taken before nivolumab (anti-PD-1) treatment.

This chain's CDR3 is CASSPLDGTDTQYF. The CDR3 nucleotides read TGTGCCAGCAGCCCATTGGACGGCACAGATACGCAGTATTTT. The chain joins TRBV4-2 to TRBJ2-3; D gene unclear. In germline, CDR1 is LGHNA, CDR2 YNFKEQ. The CDR3 is 14 residues long. V lost 4 bases and J lost 1, with 9 bases in between.